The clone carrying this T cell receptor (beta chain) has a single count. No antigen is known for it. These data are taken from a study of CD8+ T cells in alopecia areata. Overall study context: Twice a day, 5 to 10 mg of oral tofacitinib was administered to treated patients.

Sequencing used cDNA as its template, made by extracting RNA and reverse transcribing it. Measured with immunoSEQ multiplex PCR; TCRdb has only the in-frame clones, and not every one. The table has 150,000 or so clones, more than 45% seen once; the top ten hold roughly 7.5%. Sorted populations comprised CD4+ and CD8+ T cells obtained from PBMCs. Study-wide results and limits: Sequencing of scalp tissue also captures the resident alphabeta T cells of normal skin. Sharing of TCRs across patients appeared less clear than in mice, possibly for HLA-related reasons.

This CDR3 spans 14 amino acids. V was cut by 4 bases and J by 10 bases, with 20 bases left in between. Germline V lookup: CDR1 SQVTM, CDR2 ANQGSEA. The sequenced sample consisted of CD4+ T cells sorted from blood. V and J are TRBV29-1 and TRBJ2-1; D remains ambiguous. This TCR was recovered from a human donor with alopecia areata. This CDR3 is CSVASQSGWGEQFF. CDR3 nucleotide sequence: TGCAGCGTTGCCTCACAGAGTGGGTGGGGAGAGCAGTTCTTC.